Here is one TCR beta chain with its context. Original processing notes: Estimates of nucleated cell counts were drawn from the amplification of reference gene primers. Repertoires were generated with immunoSEQ multiplex PCR, while TCRdb's copy carries only in-frame clones and drops some. V and J calls and clone size are given by that table; D and trimming were obtained from the DNA. The table records about 150,000 clones, 81% of them present only once. This sample is part of a study of blood T cell repertoires in COVID-19. Study-level background: The United States, Italy and Spain were the sources of the acute and convalescent COVID-19 samples.

The length of the CDR3 is 15 residues. Trimming left V 5 bases short and J 3 bases short, with 15 bases between. The germline V gene encodes CDR1 SGHRS and CDR2 YFSETQ. The chain joins TRBV5-1 to TRBJ1-5; D is undetermined. The receptor comes from a human donor with acute or convalescent COVID-19. The donor label of this sample is uncertain. The specimen was peripheral blood. CDR3 loop: CASRVETGDNQPQHF. CDR3 DNA: TGCGCCAGCAGGGTCGAGACGGGTGACAATCAGCCCCAGCATTTT.